What follows are 20 T cell receptor beta chains derived from one specimen sequenced in a study of PD-L1 blockade in urothelial cancer. Assay: immunoSEQ multiplex PCR; the TCRdb copy retains only in-frame clones and omits some. The profile covers some 40,000 clones, with 75% to 90% appearing a single time and 10% to 13% taken by the ten largest. Time point here: peripheral blood 6 weeks after treatment start. The specimen was PBMCs, collected around atezolizumab (anti-PD-L1) treatment. The receptor set was obtained from a man aged 40-49 years with urothelial cancer.

The chain employs TRBV7-2 and TRBJ2-5, with TRBD1 matching over 7 bases. V gave up 3 bases and J gave up 3 bases; unmatched junction bases: 4. The CDR3 contains 14 residues. CDR1 SGHTA and CDR2 FQGNSA come from the germline V gene. The CDR3 loop is CASSFQGGKETQYF. Written as DNA, the CDR3 is TGTGCCAGCAGCTTTCAAGGGGGCAAAGAGACCCAGTACTTC.

J is TRBJ2-6 and V is TRBV29-1, with D unclear. The CDR3 spans 12 residues. V lost 3 bases and J lost 2, with 2 bases in between. Germline CDR1 reads SQVTM; CDR2 reads ANQGSEA. CDR3 bases: TGCAGCGTTGATACTGGGGCCAACGTCCTGACTTTC. Its translation is CSVDTGANVLTF.

The chain is built from TRBV7-2 and TRBJ1-5; TRBD1 matches 7 bases. CDR3 size: 14 residues. Germline CDR1 and CDR2: SGHTA and FQGNSA. V was clipped by 5 bases and J by 2 bases; unmatched bases: 3. CDR3 sequence: CASSIDRGNQPQHF. CDR3 in DNA: TGTGCCAGCAGCATTGACAGGGGCAATCAGCCCCAGCATTTT.

The chain is built from TRBV19 and TRBJ1-2; tentatively, D is TRBD1 (5 bases). The germline gives CDR1 LNHDA, CDR2 SQIVND (reference sequence). Deletions cut 5 bases from V and 3 bases from J, with 16 bases between. The CDR3 runs to 15 residues. Here the CDR3 reads CASSDPLGRDYGYTF. CDR3 in DNA: TGTGCCAGTAGTGACCCCCTGGGCAGGGACTATGGCTACACCTTC. Filled out from reference TRBV19 and TRBJ1-2, the complete variable domain reads DGGITQSPKYLFRKEGQNVTLSCEQNLNHDAMYWYRQDPGQGLRLIYYSQIVNDFQKGDIAEGYSVSREKKESFPLTVTSAQKNPTAFYLCASSDPLGRDYGYTFGSGTRLTVV.

In its sample, this clone was seen once. CDR3 DNA: TGTGCCAGCAGCTTAACCAGCGACACAGATACGCAGTATTTT. It is translated as CASSLTSDTDTQYF. This chain uses TRBV7-3 with TRBJ2-3; D unclear. CDR1 is SGHTA, CDR2 FQGTGA, per germline. The CDR3 has 14 amino acids. V was shortened by 0 bases and J by 2 bases, with 6 bases between the two germline ends.

The chain combines TRBV6-1 with TRBJ2-5, with 8 positions matching TRBD2. The V segment lost 11 bases and the J segment 5 bases; nucleotides outside the gene matches: 10. The CDR3 runs to 13 residues. CDR1 and CDR2 from the germline V gene are MNHNS and SASEGT. CDR3 region: CAGLTSGSETQYF. As DNA, the CDR3 is TGTGCCGGCCTTACGAGCGGGAGCGAGACCCAGTACTTC.

This chain joins TRBV18 and TRBJ2-7, with 10 bases identical to TRBD2. After removal of 3 bases from V and 2 bases from J, the junction contained 13 bases not matched to a gene. This CDR3 has 18 residues. CDR1 is KGHSH, CDR2 LQKENI, per germline. This CDR3 is CASSPPITRTSGPYEQYF. The DNA of the CDR3 is TGTGCCAGCTCACCCCCCATCACCCGGACTAGCGGACCCTACGAGCAGTACTTC.

V gene TRBV19 combines with J gene TRBJ1-5; D uncertain. The CDR3 is made up of 13 amino acids. V was clipped by 5 bases and J by 6 bases, with 11 bases between them. Germline V gene sequence: CDR1 LNHDA, CDR2 SQIVND (reference sequence). CDR3 in DNA: TGTGCCAGTAGTCAAGCGTTGGGTCAGCCCCAGCATTTT. Residues: CASSQALGQPQHF. Using reference TRBV19 and TRBJ1-5 for the parts outside the CDR3, the full variable domain is DGGITQSPKYLFRKEGQNVTLSCEQNLNHDAMYWYRQDPGQGLRLIYYSQIVNDFQKGDIAEGYSVSREKKESFPLTVTSAQKNPTAFYLCASSQALGQPQHFGDGTRLSIL.

This rearrangement joins TRBV6-5 to TRBJ2-5; 12 bases map to TRBD2. Germline values: CDR1 MNHEY, CDR2 SVGAGI. V lost 4 bases and J lost 3; bases outside the gene matches: 3. The CDR3 loop spans 15 amino acids. The CDR3 sequence: CASSFWTSGKETQYF. The CDR3 DNA reads TGTGCCAGCAGTTTTTGGACTAGCGGGAAAGAGACCCAGTACTTC.

The gene calls are TRBV6-5 and TRBJ1-5; no definite D call. The V end lost 5 bases, the J end lost 3 bases, and 11 bases lay between the germline ends. Germline V gene data show CDR1 as MNHEY and CDR2 as SVGAGI. This CDR3 has 14 residues. The CDR3 loop reads CASSSRHHNQPQHF. The DNA of the CDR3 is TGTGCCAGCAGTAGCAGACACCACAATCAGCCCCAGCATTTT.

The chain couples TRBV29-1 to TRBJ2-7; 8 bases line up with TRBD1. The CDR3 runs 14 residues. Per germline, CDR1 SQVTM and CDR2 ANQGSEA. V shed 3 bases and J 2 bases; nucleotides not matched to a gene: 6. CDR3 loop: CSVESGTGPYEQYF. The CDR3 DNA is TGCAGCGTTGAGTCCGGGACAGGCCCCTACGAGCAGTACTTC.

The J gene is TRBJ2-6, the V gene TRBV7-6; TRBD2 is a possible D gene (5 bases). CDR3 length: 16 residues. V was clipped by 1 base and J by 0 bases, with 7 bases between them. Looked up from germline, CDR1 is SGHVS and CDR2 is FNYEAQ. CDR3 coding DNA: TGTGCCAGCAGCTTAGGACGGGGCTCTGGGGCCAACGTCCTGACTTTC. It is translated as CASSLGRGSGANVLTF.

This chain uses TRBV7-2 with TRBJ2-2; possibly TRBD1 for D (5 bases). Trimming removed 1 base at V and 3 bases at J, with 12 bases between. The germline gives CDR1 SGHTA, CDR2 FQGNSA. The CDR3 covers 16 residues. The DNA of the CDR3 is TGTGCCAGCAGCTTAGGGCAGGGTATGGACACCGGGGAGCTGTTTTTT. Its translation is CASSLGQGMDTGELFF. The full variable domain, in which reference TRBV7-2 and TRBJ2-2 provide the parts outside the CDR3, is GAGVSQSPSNKVTEKGKDVELRCDPISGHTALYWYRQSLGQGLEFLIYFQGNSAPDKSGLPSDRFSAERTGGSVSTLTIQRTQQEDSAVYLCASSLGQGMDTGELFFGEGSRLTVL.

This chain joins TRBV6-6 and TRBJ1-3; no firm D call. V was pared by 4 bases and J by 0 bases, with 10 bases between. The CDR3 sequence is 15 residues long. Germline CDR1 MNHNY, CDR2 SVGAGI (reference sequence). The CDR3 is CASSFEGISGNTIYF. DNA for the CDR3: TGTGCCAGCAGTTTCGAGGGCATCTCTGGAAACACCATATATTTT.

The gene calls are TRBV28 and TRBJ2-7; D may be TRBD1 (5 bases). Deletions cut 7 bases from V and 4 bases from J, with 8 bases between. Germline V gene lookup returns CDR1 MDHEN and CDR2 SYDVKM. The CDR3 has 11 residues. In DNA form, the CDR3 reads TGTGCCAGCAAAGGGGATTACGAGCAGTACTTC. Encoded protein: CASKGDYEQYF.

This chain uses TRBV30 with TRBJ1-2, with TRBD1 matching 9 bases. The trim removed 1 base at V and 8 bases at J, leaving 11 bases unmatched. Germline loops: CDR1 GTSNPN, CDR2 SVGIG (reference sequence). This CDR3 comprises 15 residues. DNA of the CDR3: TGTGCCTGGAGTGGATTCGGACAGGGGAGTGACGGCTACACCTTC. Residues: CAWSGFGQGSDGYTF.

This clone has a handful of counts. V gene TRBV18 combines with J gene TRBJ1-5; 9 bases align to TRBD1. Trimming took 6 bases from V and 5 from J; bases not matched to a gene: 5. The CDR3 extends over 14 amino acids. Germline V gene lookup returns CDR1 KGHSH and CDR2 LQKENI. The chain's CDR3 is CASSPGQGHQPQHF. The CDR3 coding sequence is TGTGCCAGCTCCCCGGGACAGGGTCATCAGCCCCAGCATTTT. The complete variable domain, with remaining parts taken from reference TRBV18 and TRBJ1-5, reads NAGVMQNPRHLVRRRGQEARLRCSPMKGHSHVYWYRQLPEEGLKFMVYLQKENIIDESGMPKERFSAEFPKEGPSILRIQQVVRGDSAAYFCASSPGQGHQPQHFGDGTRLSIL.

This chain joins TRBV6-5 and TRBJ2-7; 10 bases align to TRBD2. This CDR3 region has 15 residues. V was pared by 6 bases and J by 3 bases, with 8 bases of the junction left unmatched. CDR1 is MNHEY and CDR2 is SVGAGI in the germline V gene. The CDR3 spells CASSDGASGSYEQYF. The DNA of the CDR3 is TGTGCCAGCAGCGACGGGGCTAGCGGGAGCTACGAGCAGTACTTC.

This chain joins TRBV28 and TRBJ1-1, with a tentative D call TRBD1 (6 bases). Germline assignment: CDR1 MDHEN and CDR2 SYDVKM. V dropped 10 bases and J dropped 1 base, with 13 bases sitting between them. The CDR3 sequence is 13 residues long. The CDR3 DNA is TGTGCCACACGCAGGGGACCGAACACTGAAGCTTTCTTT. Protein sequence: CATRRGPNTEAFF.

This chain connects TRBV7-2 to TRBJ1-5; D is uncertain. This CDR3 contains 13 residues. Trimming removed 7 bases at V and 6 bases at J, with 13 bases between. From germline, CDR1 is SGHTA and CDR2 FQGNSA. As DNA, the CDR3 is TGTGCCAGCACCCCAGGTTTCGGTCAGCCCCAGCATTTT. Residues: CASTPGFGQPQHF. The complete variable domain, with remaining parts taken from reference TRBV7-2 and TRBJ1-5, reads GAGVSQSPSNKVTEKGKDVELRCDPISGHTALYWYRQSLGQGLEFLIYFQGNSAPDKSGLPSDRFSAERTGGSVSTLTIQRTQQEDSAVYLCASTPGFGQPQHFGDGTRLSIL.